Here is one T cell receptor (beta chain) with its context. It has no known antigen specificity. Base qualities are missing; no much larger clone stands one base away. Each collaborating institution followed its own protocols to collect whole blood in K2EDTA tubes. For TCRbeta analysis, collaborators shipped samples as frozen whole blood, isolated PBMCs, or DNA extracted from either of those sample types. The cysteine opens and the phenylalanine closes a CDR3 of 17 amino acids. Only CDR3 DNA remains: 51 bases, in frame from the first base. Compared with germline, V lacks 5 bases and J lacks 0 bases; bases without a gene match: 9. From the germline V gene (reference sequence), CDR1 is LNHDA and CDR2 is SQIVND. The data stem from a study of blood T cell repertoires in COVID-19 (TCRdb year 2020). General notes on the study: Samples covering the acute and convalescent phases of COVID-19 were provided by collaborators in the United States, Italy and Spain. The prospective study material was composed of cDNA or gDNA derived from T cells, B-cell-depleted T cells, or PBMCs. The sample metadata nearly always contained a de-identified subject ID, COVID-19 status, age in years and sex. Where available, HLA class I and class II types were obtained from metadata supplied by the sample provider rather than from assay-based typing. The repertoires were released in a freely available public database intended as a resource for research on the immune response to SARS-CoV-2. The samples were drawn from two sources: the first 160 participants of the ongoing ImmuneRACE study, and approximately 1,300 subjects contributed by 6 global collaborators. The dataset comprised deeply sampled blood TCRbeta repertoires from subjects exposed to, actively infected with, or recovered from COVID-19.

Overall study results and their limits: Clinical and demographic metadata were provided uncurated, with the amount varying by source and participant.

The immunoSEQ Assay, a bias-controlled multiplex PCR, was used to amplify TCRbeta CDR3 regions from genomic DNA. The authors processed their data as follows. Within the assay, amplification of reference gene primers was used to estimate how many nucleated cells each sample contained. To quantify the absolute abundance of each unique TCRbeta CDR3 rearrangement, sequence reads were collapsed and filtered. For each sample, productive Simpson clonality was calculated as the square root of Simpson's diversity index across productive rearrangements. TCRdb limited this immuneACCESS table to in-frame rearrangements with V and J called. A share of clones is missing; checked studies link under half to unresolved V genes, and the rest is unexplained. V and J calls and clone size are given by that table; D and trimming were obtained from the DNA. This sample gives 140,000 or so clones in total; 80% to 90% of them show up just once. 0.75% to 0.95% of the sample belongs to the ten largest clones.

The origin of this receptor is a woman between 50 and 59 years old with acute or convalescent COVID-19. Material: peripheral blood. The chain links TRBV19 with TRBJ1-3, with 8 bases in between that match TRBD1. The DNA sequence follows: TGTGCCAGTAGTGCCCCACAGGGGGACCTCTCTGGAAACACCATATATTTT. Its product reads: CASSAPQGDLSGNTIYF.